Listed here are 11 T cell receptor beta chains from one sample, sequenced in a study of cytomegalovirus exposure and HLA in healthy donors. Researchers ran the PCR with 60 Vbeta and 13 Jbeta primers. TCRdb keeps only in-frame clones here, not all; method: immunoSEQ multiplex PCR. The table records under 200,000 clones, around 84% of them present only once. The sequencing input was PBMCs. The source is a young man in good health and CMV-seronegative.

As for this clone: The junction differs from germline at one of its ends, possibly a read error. This CDR3 reads CTSSFGPGGMFTDTQYF. Written as DNA, the CDR3 is TGTACCAGCAGTTTCGGACCGGGAGGCATGTTCACAGATACGCAGTATTTT. The J gene is TRBJ2-3, the V gene TRBV27, with TRBD2 matching 7 bases. Germline-derived CDR1 and CDR2 are MNHEY and SMNVEV (reference sequence). This CDR3 is 17 amino acids long.

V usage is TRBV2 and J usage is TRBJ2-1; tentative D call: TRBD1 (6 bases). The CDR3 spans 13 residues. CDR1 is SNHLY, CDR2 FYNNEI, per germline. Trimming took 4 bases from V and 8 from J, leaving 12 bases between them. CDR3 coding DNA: TGTGCCAGCAGTGCAGGGGTGGGCTATGAGCAGTTCTTC. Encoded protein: CASSAGVGYEQFF.

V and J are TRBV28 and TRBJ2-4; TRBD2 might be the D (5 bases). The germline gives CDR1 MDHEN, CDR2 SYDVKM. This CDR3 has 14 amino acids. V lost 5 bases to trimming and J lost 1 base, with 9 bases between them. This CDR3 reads CASSRPGAKNIQYF. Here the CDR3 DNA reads TGTGCCAGCAGTAGACCGGGGGCCAAAAACATTCAGTACTTC.

The CDR3 region is CASSWGPQYEQYF. The CDR3 coding sequence is TGTGCCAGCTCGTGGGGGCCCCAATACGAGCAGTACTTC. The chain has TRBV18 and TRBJ2-7, with D possibly TRBD1 on 6 matching bases. This CDR3 is built from 13 residues. Per germline, CDR1 KGHSH and CDR2 LQKENI. V was cut by 6 bases and J by 4 bases, with 13 bases left in between. Full variable domain (outside the CDR3, taken from reference TRBV18 and TRBJ2-7): NAGVMQNPRHLVRRRGQEARLRCSPMKGHSHVYWYRQLPEEGLKFMVYLQKENIIDESGMPKERFSAEFPKEGPSILRIQQVVRGDSAAYFCASSWGPQYEQYFGPGTRLTVT.

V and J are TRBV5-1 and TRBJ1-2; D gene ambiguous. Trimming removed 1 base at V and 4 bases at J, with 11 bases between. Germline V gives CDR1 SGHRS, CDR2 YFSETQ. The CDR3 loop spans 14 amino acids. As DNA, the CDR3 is TGCGCCAGCAGCTTGAGAGGTTCGGGCTATGGCTACACCTTC. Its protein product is CASSLRGSGYGYTF.

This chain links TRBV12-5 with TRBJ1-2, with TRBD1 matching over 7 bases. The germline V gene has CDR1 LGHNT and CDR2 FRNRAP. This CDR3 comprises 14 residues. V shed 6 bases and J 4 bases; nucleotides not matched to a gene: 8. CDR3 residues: CASGTGEDGYGYTF. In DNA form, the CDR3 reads TGTGCTAGTGGAACAGGGGAGGACGGCTATGGCTACACCTTC.

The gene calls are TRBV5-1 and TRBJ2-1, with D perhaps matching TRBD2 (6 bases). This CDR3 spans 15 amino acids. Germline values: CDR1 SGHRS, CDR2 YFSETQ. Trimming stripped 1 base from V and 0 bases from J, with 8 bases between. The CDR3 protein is CASSLTGSSYNEQFF. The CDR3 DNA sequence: TGCGCCAGCAGCTTGACCGGGAGCTCCTACAATGAGCAGTTCTTC.

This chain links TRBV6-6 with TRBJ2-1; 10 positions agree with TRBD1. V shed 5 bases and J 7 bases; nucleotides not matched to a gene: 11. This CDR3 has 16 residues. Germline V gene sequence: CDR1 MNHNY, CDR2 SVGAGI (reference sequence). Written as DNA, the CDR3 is TGTGCCAGCAGTCGAGGGGGGACAGGGGTAGCGAATGAGCAGTTCTTC. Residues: CASSRGGTGVANEQFF.

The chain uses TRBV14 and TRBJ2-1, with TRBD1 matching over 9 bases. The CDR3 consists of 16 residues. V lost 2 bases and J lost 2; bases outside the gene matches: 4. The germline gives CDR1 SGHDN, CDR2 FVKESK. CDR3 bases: TGTGCCAGCAGCCAATTGGGACAGGGACCCTACAATGAGCAGTTCTTC. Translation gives CASSQLGQGPYNEQFF.

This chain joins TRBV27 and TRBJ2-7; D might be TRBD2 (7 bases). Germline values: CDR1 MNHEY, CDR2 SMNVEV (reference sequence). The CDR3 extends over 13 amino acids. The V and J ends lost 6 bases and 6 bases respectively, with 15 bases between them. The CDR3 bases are TGTGCCAGCAGGGGAGGGGGGGGCAGCGAGCAGTACTTC. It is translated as CASRGGGGSEQYF.

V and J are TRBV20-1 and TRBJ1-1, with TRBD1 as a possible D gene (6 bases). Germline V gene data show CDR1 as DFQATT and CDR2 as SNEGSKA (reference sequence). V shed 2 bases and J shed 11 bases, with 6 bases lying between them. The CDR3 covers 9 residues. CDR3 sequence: CSARQGAFF. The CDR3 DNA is TGCAGTGCTAGACAGGGGGCTTTCTTT.